These T cell receptor beta chains were read from a single sample in a study of PD-1 blockade in classical Hodgkin lymphoma. The data were produced by immunoSEQ multiplex PCR, yet TCRdb's version contains in-frame clones alone and is incomplete. The profile covers approximately 20,000 clones, with 85% to 90% appearing a single time and 0.2% to 0.3% taken by the ten largest. Sample: CD4+ T cells from blood. Receptors were obtained from a human donor with classical Hodgkin lymphoma. Each CDR3 is given with its conserved first and last residue. A D gene is named only where the DNA matches it firmly. Size is stated for part of the rows, as once, few or many counts, or as a class when the clone is expanded.

len	v_gene	abundance	d_gene	j_gene	CDR3aa	CDR3nt
14	TRBV30	NA	TRBD2	TRBJ2-1	CAWIRRGEENEQFF	TGTGCCTGGATACGCCGGGGGGAGGAGAATGAGCAGTTCTTC
16	TRBV7-2	NA	TRBD1	TRBJ1-6	CASSPDRVDYNSPLHF	TGTGCCAGCAGCCCCGACAGGGTAGACTATAATTCACCCCTCCACTTT
15	TRBV11-2	NA	NA	TRBJ2-1	CASSGEASSYNEQFF	TGTGCCAGCAGCGGGGAGGCGAGCTCCTACAATGAGCAGTTCTTC
17	TRBV7-2	once	NA	TRBJ2-7	CASSLASGRVSSYEQYF	TGTGCCAGCAGCTTAGCTTCAGGCAGGGTAAGCTCCTACGAGCAGTACTTC
14	TRBV19	few	NA	TRBJ1-6	CATRQAGGDSPLHF	TGTGCCACCAGACAGGCGGGGGGTGATTCACCCCTCCACTTT
13	TRBV5-6	NA	TRBD1	TRBJ1-2	CASSSPDREGYTF	TGTGCCAGCAGTTCACCCGACAGGGAAGGCTACACCTTC
13	TRBV30	NA	NA	TRBJ1-1	CAWSRKSNTEAFF	TGTGCCTGGAGTAGGAAATCGAACACTGAAGCTTTCTTT
15	TRBV27	once	NA	TRBJ1-6	CASSPSREWNSPLHF	TGTGCCAGCAGTCCCTCTCGAGAGTGGAATTCACCCCTCCACTTT
13	TRBV19	once	NA	TRBJ2-2	CASSIKVPGELFF	TGTGCCAGTAGTATAAAGGTTCCCGGGGAGCTGTTTTTT
15	TRBV9	NA	NA	TRBJ2-3	CASSVDWGGTDTQYF	TGTGCCAGCAGCGTAGATTGGGGAGGCACAGATACGCAGTATTTT
18	TRBV27	NA	TRBD2	TRBJ2-3	CASSPNQGASGSGSTQYF	TGTGCCAGCAGCCCGAATCAGGGGGCTAGCGGGAGTGGGAGTACGCAGTATTTT
14	TRBV5-4	NA	TRBD2	TRBJ2-7	CASSFGGSYNEQYF	TGTGCCAGCAGCTTCGGCGGGAGTTACAACGAGCAGTACTTC
15	TRBV30	NA	TRBD1	TRBJ2-3	CAWSPWDRGTDTQYF	TGTGCCTGGAGTCCTTGGGACAGGGGTACAGATACGCAGTATTTT
12	TRBV11-3	NA	NA	TRBJ2-2	CASSLGTGELFF	TGTGCCAGCAGCTTAGGTACCGGGGAGCTGTTTTTT
15	TRBV7-8	NA	NA	TRBJ1-1	CASSLRRGRNTEAFF	TGTGCCAGCAGCTTACGGAGGGGGAGGAACACTGAAGCTTTCTTT
11	TRBV20-1	once	NA	TRBJ2-7	CSAAGQFQQYF	TGCAGTGCCGCGGGGCAGTTTCAGCAGTACTTC
16	TRBV5-4	NA	NA	TRBJ2-5	CASSWGRQSPARAQYF	TGTGCCAGCAGCTGGGGAAGGCAATCCCCCGCCAGGGCCCAGTACTTC
16	TRBV4-1	NA	NA	TRBJ1-1	CASSPAQRTPNTEAFF	TGCGCCAGCAGCCCCGCCCAACGGACACCGAACACTGAAGCTTTCTTT
15	TRBV4-2	NA	NA	TRBJ2-3	CASSQDGGNTDTQYF	TGTGCCAGCAGCCAAGACGGGGGTAACACAGATACGCAGTATTTT
16	TRBV4-2	NA	NA	TRBJ1-6	CASSQDRDPGHSPLHF	TGTGCCAGCAGCCAAGACAGGGATCCGGGGCATTCACCCCTCCACTTT
16	TRBV15	NA	NA	TRBJ1-6	CATSRGGTPRGSPLHF	TGTGCCACCAGCAGGGGCGGGACGCCTCGGGGTTCACCCCTCCACTTT
13	TRBV11-2	NA	NA	TRBJ2-1	CASSAPQGTQQFF	TGTGCCAGCAGCGCCCCCCAGGGGACCCAGCAGTTCTTC
17	TRBV28	NA	NA	TRBJ1-6	CASSLWGTSSYNSPLHF	TGTGCCAGCAGTTTATGGGGGACGAGCTCCTATAATTCACCCCTCCACTTT
15	TRBV30	NA	NA	TRBJ2-3	CAWRRSGLGGDTQYF	TGTGCCTGGAGGCGGTCTGGATTGGGGGGAGATACGCAGTATTTT
14	TRBV5-4	NA	TRBD1	TRBJ2-5	CASSPGTAQETQYF	TGTGCCAGCAGCCCCGGGACAGCGCAAGAGACCCAGTACTTC
14	TRBV4-1	NA	NA	TRBJ2-5	CASTYQLGVGTQYF	TGCGCCAGCACCTATCAACTAGGCGTCGGGACCCAGTACTTC
13	TRBV5-6	NA	TRBD1	TRBJ2-4	CASSLDRVDIQYF	TGTGCCAGCAGCTTAGACAGGGTAGACATTCAGTACTTC
17	TRBV15	NA	NA	TRBJ2-7	CATSRDLFPGAGYEQYF	TGTGCCACCAGCAGAGATCTTTTCCCGGGGGCAGGGTACGAGCAGTACTTC
14	TRBV11-2	NA	NA	TRBJ1-1	CASSLDRTVTEAFF	TGTGCCAGCAGCTTAGATCGCACAGTCACTGAAGCTTTCTTT
14	TRBV19	few	NA	TRBJ1-1	CASSILAANTEAFF	TGTGCCAGTAGTATATTGGCGGCGAACACTGAAGCTTTCTTT
15	TRBV15	NA	NA	TRBJ1-4	CATSRARAPNEKLFF	TGTGCCACCAGCAGAGCCAGGGCCCCTAATGAAAAACTGTTTTTT
14	TRBV15	NA	TRBD1	TRBJ1-2	CATSRDTGGRGYTF	TGTGCCACCAGCAGAGACACAGGGGGTCGGGGCTACACCTTC
16	TRBV9	NA	TRBD2	TRBJ2-5	CASSASIAGGLETQYF	TGTGCCAGCAGCGCCTCAATAGCGGGGGGGCTCGAGACCCAGTACTTC
14	TRBV11-1	NA	NA	TRBJ1-5	CASSLGRGRQPQHF	TGTGCCAGCAGCTTAGGTAGGGGGAGACAGCCCCAGCATTTT
14	TRBV5-4	NA	NA	TRBJ1-4	CASSFPGFGEKLFF	TGTGCCAGCAGCTTCCCGGGGTTTGGCGAAAAACTGTTTTTT
15	TRBV18	few	TRBD1	TRBJ1-1	CASSPVGTGGTEAFF	TGTGCCAGCTCACCCGTGGGGACAGGGGGCACTGAAGCTTTCTTT
16	TRBV16	NA	TRBD2	TRBJ2-2	CASSQSSGRAAGELFF	TGTGCCAGCAGCCAATCAAGCGGGAGGGCCGCCGGGGAGCTGTTTTTT
11	TRBV29-1	NA	NA	TRBJ2-2	CSVLYTGELFF	TGCAGCGTTCTTTACACCGGGGAGCTGTTTTTT
16	TRBV7-6	NA	TRBD2	TRBJ2-3	CASSLASGRGTDTQYF	TGTGCCAGCAGCTTAGCGAGCGGGAGGGGCACAGATACGCAGTATTTT
15	TRBV6-6	NA	NA	TRBJ1-1	CASGKQGSVNTEAFF	TGTGCCAGCGGAAAACAGGGATCGGTGAACACTGAAGCTTTCTTT
16	TRBV4-2	NA	NA	TRBJ2-6	CASSQAGAAGANVLTF	TGTGCCAGCAGCCAGGCCGGGGCAGCTGGGGCCAACGTCCTGACTTTC
17	TRBV7-9	NA	TRBD1	TRBJ2-3	CASSAGTGRRLADTQYF	TGTGCCAGCAGCGCGGGGACAGGTCGACGTCTCGCAGATACGCAGTATTTT
12	TRBV29-1	NA	NA	TRBJ1-1	CSVRGGNTEAFF	TGCAGCGTGAGAGGGGGGAACACTGAAGCTTTCTTT
15	TRBV9	NA	NA	TRBJ2-1	CASSVEGETSNEQFF	TGTGCCAGCAGCGTAGAGGGGGAGACATCCAATGAGCAGTTCTTC
15	TRBV5-1	NA	NA	TRBJ2-1	CASSFGLGVTDEQFF	TGCGCCAGCAGCTTTGGGTTGGGGGTGACGGATGAGCAGTTCTTC
13	TRBV30	NA	NA	TRBJ1-1	CAWKIGKNTEAFF	TGTGCCTGGAAGATCGGCAAGAACACTGAAGCTTTCTTT
11	TRBV4-3	NA	NA	TRBJ1-1	CASSQGPRAFF	TGCGCCAGCAGCCAAGGGCCGAGAGCTTTCTTT
16	TRBV5-1	NA	NA	TRBJ2-7	CASSLLGPGGAYEQYF	TGCGCCAGCAGCTTGTTAGGGCCAGGCGGGGCCTACGAGCAGTACTTC
16	TRBV14	NA	TRBD1	TRBJ2-7	CASSHGGAGGLYEQYF	TGTGCCAGCAGCCACGGCGGGGCAGGGGGCCTCTACGAGCAGTACTTC
15	TRBV2	NA	NA	TRBJ2-3	CASNRRGTSTDTQYF	TGTGCCAGCAACCGTCGCGGGACGAGCACAGATACGCAGTATTTT
14	TRBV19	NA	NA	TRBJ2-5	CASSIGAGSGTQYF	TGTGCCAGTAGTATAGGTGCAGGCTCGGGGACCCAGTACTTC
19	TRBV2	NA	NA	TRBJ1-1	CASSVPPPGPGLWNTEAFF	TGTGCCAGCAGTGTTCCCCCCCCGGGCCCAGGCTTGTGGAACACTGAAGCTTTCTTT
15	TRBV13	NA	TRBD2	TRBJ2-3	CASSFRTSGTDTQYF	TGTGCCAGCAGCTTCCGGACTAGCGGCACAGATACGCAGTATTTT
18	TRBV11-2	NA	NA	TRBJ2-2	CASSQPPRLVRNTGELFF	TGTGCCAGCAGCCAACCCCCTAGACTAGTACGGAACACCGGGGAGCTGTTTTTT
15	TRBV9	NA	NA	TRBJ1-1	CASSVGVSPNTEAFF	TGTGCCAGCAGCGTGGGGGTCAGCCCTAACACTGAAGCTTTCTTT
13	TRBV7-9	NA	NA	TRBJ2-1	CASRGSSYNEQFF	TGTGCCAGCAGGGGTAGTTCCTACAATGAGCAGTTCTTC
17	TRBV5-4	NA	TRBD1	TRBJ2-1	CASSPTPGTGTQGEQFF	TGTGCCAGCAGCCCAACCCCCGGGACAGGGACACAGGGTGAGCAGTTCTTC
15	TRBV25-1	few	TRBD1	TRBJ1-1	CATRGQGWQRTEAFF	TGTGCCACCAGAGGACAGGGGTGGCAGAGGACTGAAGCTTTCTTT
12	TRBV21-1	NA	NA	TRBJ2-7	CASKRDTYEQYF	TGTGCCAGCAAAAGGGATACCTACGAGCAGTACTTC